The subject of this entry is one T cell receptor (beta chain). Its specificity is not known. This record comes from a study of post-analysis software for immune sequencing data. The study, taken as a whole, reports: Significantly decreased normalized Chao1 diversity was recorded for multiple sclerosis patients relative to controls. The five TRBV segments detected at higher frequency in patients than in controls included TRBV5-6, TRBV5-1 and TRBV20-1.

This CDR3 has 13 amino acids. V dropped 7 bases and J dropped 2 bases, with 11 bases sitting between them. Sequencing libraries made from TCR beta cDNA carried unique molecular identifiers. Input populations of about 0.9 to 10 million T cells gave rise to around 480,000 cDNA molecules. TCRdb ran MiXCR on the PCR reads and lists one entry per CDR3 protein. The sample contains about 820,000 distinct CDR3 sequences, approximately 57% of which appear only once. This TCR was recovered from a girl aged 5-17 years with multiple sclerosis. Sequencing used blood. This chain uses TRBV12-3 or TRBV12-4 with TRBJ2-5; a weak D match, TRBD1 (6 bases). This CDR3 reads CASTSGTQETQYF. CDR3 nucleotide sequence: TGTGCCAGCACCTCCGGGACACAAGAGACCCAGTACTTC.